The 5 T cell receptor beta chains given below trace back to one sample, sequenced in a study of a mutant IDH1 vaccine in newly diagnosed glioma. Their antigens remain unidentified. Generated by immunoSEQ multiplex PCR, the TCRdb table keeps only in-frame clones and is missing some. This table has around 54,000 clones, 83% appearing once. Time point here: week 47, end of study. Each dose of the vaccine consisted of 300 ug of mutant IDH1 20-mer peptide, with topical imiquimod. The sample was PBMCs, taken from a glioma patient whose treatment included an IDH1 peptide vaccine. The receptors stem from a woman in her fifties or sixties with glioma.

The chain couples TRBV6-5 to TRBJ1-1, with a tentative D call TRBD1 (5 bases). Trimming took 5 bases from V and 3 from J, leaving 13 bases between them. The CDR3 runs to 14 residues. Per germline, CDR1 MNHEY and CDR2 SVGAGI. CDR3 in DNA: TGTGCCAGCAGTAAACGCCAGGGAGACACTGAAGCTTTCTTT. Translating it yields CASSKRQGDTEAFF.

This clone was observed a few times. This chain uses TRBV6-6 with TRBJ2-2; no definite D call. The CDR3 runs to 13 residues. V shed 3 bases and J shed 7 bases, with 9 bases lying between them. The germline CDR1 and CDR2 sequences are MNHNY and SVGAGI (reference sequence). CDR3 protein: CASSYWVSGELFF. The CDR3, as DNA: TGTGCCAGCAGTTATTGGGTGAGCGGGGAGCTGTTTTTT.

This rearrangement joins TRBV5-1 to TRBJ2-3; 7 nucleotides agree with TRBD1. V dropped 3 bases and J dropped 5; count of bases not matched to a gene: 9. The germline V gene encodes CDR1 SGHRS and CDR2 YFSETQ. The CDR3 spans 15 residues. This chain's CDR3 is CASSSQGDRGDTQYF. The CDR3 DNA sequence: TGCGCCAGCAGCTCGCAGGGGGATCGAGGAGATACGCAGTATTTT. Full variable domain (outside the CDR3, taken from reference TRBV5-1 and TRBJ2-3): KAGVTQTPRYLIKTRGQQVTLSCSPISGHRSVSWYQQTPGQGLQFLFEYFSETQRNKGNFPGRFSGRQFSNSRSEMNVSTLELGDSALYLCASSSQGDRGDTQYFGPGTRLTVL.

The chain links TRBV2 to TRBJ2-1; 9 positions agree with TRBD1. Germline V CDR1 and CDR2: SNHLY, FYNNEI. The CDR3 contains 15 residues. The V segment lost 8 bases and the J segment 3 bases; nucleotides outside the gene matches: 8. CDR3 DNA: TGTGCCAGCGGCAAATGGGGACAGGGCTACAATGAGCAGTTCTTC. Amino acid sequence: CASGKWGQGYNEQFF. The variable domain in full, completed from reference TRBV2 and TRBJ2-1, reads EPEVTQTPSHQVTQMGQEVILRCVPISNHLYFYWYRQILGQKVEFLVSFYNNEISEKSEIFDDQFSVERPDGSNFTLKIRSTKLEDSAMYFCASGKWGQGYNEQFFGPGTRLTVL.

This clone appeared a single time. Other DNA sequences of this sample code for an identical CDR3. This chain uses TRBV25-1 with TRBJ2-7; D ambiguous. The CDR3 loop spans 11 amino acids. Germline CDR1 is MGHDK and CDR2 is SYGVNS. V was clipped by 2 bases and J by 3 bases, with 2 bases between them. This chain's CDR3 is CASSEGYEQYF. The CDR3 nucleotides are TGTGCCAGCAGTGAAGGCTACGAGCAGTACTTC.